The entry below gives a single T cell receptor (beta chain) sequence along with its context. This record belongs to a study of human CD8 memory T cell subsets. TCR beta libraries were made by UMI-labeled 5' RACE. From its re-call of the 5' RACE reads, TCRdb lists each CDR3 protein once, without DNA. The sample's table shows about 5,500 distinct CDR3 sequences. This CDR3 spans 12 amino acids. Germline-derived CDR1 and CDR2 are LNHDA and SQIVND (reference sequence). Duplicate vials of 150,000 sorted CD8+ T cells per subset supplied the RNA. The TCR comes from a human donor in good health. The rearrangement joins TRBV19 to TRBJ1-1. Sequenced sample: CD8+ T cells from PBMCs. The chain's CDR3 is CASGPQSTEAFF.